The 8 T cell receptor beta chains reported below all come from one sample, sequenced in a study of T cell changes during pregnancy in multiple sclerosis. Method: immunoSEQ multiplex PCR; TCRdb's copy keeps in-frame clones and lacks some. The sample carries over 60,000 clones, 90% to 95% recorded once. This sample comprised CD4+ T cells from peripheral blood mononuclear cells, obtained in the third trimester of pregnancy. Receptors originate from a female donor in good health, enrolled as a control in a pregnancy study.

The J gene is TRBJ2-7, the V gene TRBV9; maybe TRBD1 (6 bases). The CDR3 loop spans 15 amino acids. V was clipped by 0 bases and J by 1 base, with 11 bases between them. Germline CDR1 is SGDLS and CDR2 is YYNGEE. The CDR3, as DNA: TGTGCCAGCAGCGTAGAGATTGGACAGTCCTACGAGCAGTACTTC. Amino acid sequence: CASSVEIGQSYEQYF.

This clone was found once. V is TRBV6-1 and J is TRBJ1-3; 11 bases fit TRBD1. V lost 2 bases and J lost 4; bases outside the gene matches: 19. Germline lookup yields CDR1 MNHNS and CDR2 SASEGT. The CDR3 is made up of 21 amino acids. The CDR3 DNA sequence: TGTGCCAGCAGTGAAATAGTTTCCTGGGCCGGGACAGGGGGTTTCGGAAACACCATATATTTT. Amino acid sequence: CASSEIVSWAGTGGFGNTIYF.

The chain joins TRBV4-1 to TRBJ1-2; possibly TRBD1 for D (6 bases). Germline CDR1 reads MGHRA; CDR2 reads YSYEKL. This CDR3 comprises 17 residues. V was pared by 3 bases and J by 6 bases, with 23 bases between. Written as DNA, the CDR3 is TGCGCCAGCAGCCAGAAAACCGGGACACGGGTTTGGGATGGCTACACCTTC. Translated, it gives CASSQKTGTRVWDGYTF.

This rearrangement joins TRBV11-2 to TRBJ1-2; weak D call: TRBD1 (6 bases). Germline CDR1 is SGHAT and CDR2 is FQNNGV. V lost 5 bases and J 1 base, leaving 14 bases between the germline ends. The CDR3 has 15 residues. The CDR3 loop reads CASSPDSRFNYGYTF. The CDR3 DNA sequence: TGTGCCAGCAGCCCGGACAGCCGATTTAACTATGGCTACACCTTC.

The CDR3 sequence: CASSYSNRRYEQYF. For the CDR3, the DNA is TGTGCCAGCAGTTACTCGAACAGGCGATACGAGCAGTACTTC. The chain recombines TRBV6-5 with TRBJ2-7; possibly TRBD1 for D (5 bases). The length of the CDR3 is 14 residues. The germline V gene has CDR1 MNHEY and CDR2 SVGAGI. V lost 0 bases and J 4 bases, leaving 10 bases between the germline ends.

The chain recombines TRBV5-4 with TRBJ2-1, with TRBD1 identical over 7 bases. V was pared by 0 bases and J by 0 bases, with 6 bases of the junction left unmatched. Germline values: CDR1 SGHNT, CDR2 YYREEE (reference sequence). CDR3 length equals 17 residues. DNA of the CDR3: TGTGCCAGCAGCTTGGCCGGGACAGCTAGCTCCTACAATGAGCAGTTCTTC. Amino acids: CASSLAGTASSYNEQFF.

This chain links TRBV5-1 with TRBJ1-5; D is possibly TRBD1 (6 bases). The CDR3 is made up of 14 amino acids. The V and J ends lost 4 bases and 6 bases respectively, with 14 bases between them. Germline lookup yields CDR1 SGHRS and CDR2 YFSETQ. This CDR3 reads CASSLEGVGQPQHF. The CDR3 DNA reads TGCGCCAGCAGCCTAGAGGGGGTAGGTCAGCCCCAGCATTTT. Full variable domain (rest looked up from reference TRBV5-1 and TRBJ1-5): KAGVTQTPRYLIKTRGQQVTLSCSPISGHRSVSWYQQTPGQGLQFLFEYFSETQRNKGNFPGRFSGRQFSNSRSEMNVSTLELGDSALYLCASSLEGVGQPQHFGDGTRLSIL.

CDR3 sequence reads: CASSPNSMVTDTQYF. Here the CDR3 DNA reads TGTGCCAGCAGCCCGAATTCTATGGTTACAGATACGCAGTATTTT. V gene TRBV4-2 combines with J gene TRBJ2-3; D remains unclear. Trimming left V 4 bases short and J 3 bases short, with 14 bases between. The CDR3 sequence is 15 residues long. Germline V lookup: CDR1 LGHNA, CDR2 YNFKEQ.